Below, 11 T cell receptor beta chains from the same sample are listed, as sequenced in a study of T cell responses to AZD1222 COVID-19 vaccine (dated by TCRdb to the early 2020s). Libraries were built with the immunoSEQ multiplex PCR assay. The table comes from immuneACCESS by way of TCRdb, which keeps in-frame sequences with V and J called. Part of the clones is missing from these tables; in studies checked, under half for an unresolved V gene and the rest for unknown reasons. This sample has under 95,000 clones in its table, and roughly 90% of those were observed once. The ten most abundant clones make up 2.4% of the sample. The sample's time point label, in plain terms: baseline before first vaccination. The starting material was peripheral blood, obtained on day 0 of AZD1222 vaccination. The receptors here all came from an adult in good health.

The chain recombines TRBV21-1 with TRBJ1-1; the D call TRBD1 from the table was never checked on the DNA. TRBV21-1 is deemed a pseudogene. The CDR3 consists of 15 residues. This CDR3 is CASSYARRGLTEAFF. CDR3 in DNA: TGTGCCAGCAGCTACGCAAGAAGGGGTTTGACTGAAGCTTTCTTT.

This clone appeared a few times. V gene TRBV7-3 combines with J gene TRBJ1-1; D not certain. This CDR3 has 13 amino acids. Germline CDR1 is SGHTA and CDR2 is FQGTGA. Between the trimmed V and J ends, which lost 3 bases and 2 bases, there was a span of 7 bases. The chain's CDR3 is CASSLVYNTEAFF. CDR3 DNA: TGTGCCAGCAGCTTGGTTTATAACACTGAAGCTTTCTTT.

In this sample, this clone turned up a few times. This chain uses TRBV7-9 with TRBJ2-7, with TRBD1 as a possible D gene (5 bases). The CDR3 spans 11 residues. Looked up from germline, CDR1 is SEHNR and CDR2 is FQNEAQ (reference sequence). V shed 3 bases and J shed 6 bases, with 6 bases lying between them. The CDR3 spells CASSLGLEQYF. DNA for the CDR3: TGTGCCAGCAGCTTGGGGCTCGAGCAGTACTTC.

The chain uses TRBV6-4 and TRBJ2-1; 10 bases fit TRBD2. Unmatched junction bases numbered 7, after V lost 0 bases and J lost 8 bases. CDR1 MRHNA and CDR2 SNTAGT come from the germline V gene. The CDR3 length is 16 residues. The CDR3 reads CASSDSASGSLYEQFF. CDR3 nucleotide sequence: TGTGCCAGCAGTGACTCGGCTAGCGGGAGTCTTTATGAGCAGTTCTTC.

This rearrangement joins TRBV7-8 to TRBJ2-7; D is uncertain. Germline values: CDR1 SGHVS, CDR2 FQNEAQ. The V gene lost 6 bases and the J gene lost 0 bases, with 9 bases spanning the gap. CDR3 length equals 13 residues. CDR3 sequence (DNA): TGTGCCAGCAGACAATATAGCTCCTACGAGCAGTACTTC. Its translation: CASRQYSSYEQYF.

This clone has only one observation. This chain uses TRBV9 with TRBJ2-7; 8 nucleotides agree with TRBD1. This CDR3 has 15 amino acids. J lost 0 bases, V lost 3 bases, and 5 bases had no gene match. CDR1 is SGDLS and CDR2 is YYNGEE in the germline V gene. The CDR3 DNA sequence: TGTGCCAGCAGCGGGACAGGGTCCCACTCCTACGAGCAGTACTTC. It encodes CASSGTGSHSYEQYF. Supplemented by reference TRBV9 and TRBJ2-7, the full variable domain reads DSGVTQTPKHLITATGQRVTLRCSPRSGDLSVYWYQQSLDQGLQFLIQYYNGEERAKGNILERFSAQQFPDLHSELNLSSLELGDSALYFCASSGTGSHSYEQYFGPGTRLTVT.

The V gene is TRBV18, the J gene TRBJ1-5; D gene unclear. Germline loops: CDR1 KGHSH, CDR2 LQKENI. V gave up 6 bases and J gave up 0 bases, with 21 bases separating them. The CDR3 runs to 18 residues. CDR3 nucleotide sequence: TGTGCCAGCTCCCAGATGGAAACAGATTATTATAGCAATCAGCCCCAGCATTTT. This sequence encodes CASSQMETDYYSNQPQHF.

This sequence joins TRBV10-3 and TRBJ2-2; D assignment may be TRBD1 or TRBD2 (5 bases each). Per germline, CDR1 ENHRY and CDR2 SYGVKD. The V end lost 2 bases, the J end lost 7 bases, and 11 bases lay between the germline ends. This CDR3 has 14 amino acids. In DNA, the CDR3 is TGTGCCATCAGTGAGGGACGAGGGGACGGGGAGCTGTTTTTT. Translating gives CAISEGRGDGELFF.

CDR3 in DNA: TGTGCCATCAGTGGCAGGGGTTCTGACTATGGCTACACCTTC. Translation: CAISGRGSDYGYTF. V gene TRBV10-3 combines with J gene TRBJ1-2, with D possibly matching TRBD1 (6 bases). This CDR3 is 14 amino acids long. V shed 4 bases and J shed 3 bases, with 12 bases lying between them. Germline V gives CDR1 ENHRY, CDR2 SYGVKD.

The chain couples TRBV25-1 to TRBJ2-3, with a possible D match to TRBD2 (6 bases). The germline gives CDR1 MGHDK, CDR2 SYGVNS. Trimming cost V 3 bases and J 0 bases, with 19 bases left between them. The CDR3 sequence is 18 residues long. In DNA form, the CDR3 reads TGTGCCAGCAGTGACCCCTCCGGCTCGGGAGTGAGCACAGATACGCAGTATTTT. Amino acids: CASSDPSGSGVSTDTQYF.

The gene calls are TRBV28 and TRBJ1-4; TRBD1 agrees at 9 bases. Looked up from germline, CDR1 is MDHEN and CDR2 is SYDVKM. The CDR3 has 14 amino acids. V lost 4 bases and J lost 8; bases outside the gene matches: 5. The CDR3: CASSWTGEKEKLFF. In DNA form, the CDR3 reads TGTGCCAGCAGTTGGACAGGGGAAAAGGAAAAACTGTTTTTT. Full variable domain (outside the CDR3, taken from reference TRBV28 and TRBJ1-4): DVKVTQSSRYLVKRTGEKVFLECVQDMDHENMFWYRQDPGLGLRLIYFSYDVKMKEKGDIPEGYSVSREKKERFSLILESASTNQTSMYLCASSWTGEKEKLFFGSGTQLSVL.